Listed below are T cell receptor beta chains from one sample, sequenced in a study of shared clonotypes between healthy human individuals. Repertoires were generated with immunoSEQ multiplex PCR, while TCRdb's copy carries only in-frame clones and drops some. This table has around 2.1 million clones, almost 96% appearing once. Sequencing was carried out using naive CD4+ T cells sorted from blood. Source of these receptors: a man younger than 30 in good health. Both conserved end residues are part of each CDR3.

j_call | v_call | cdr3_aa
TRBJ1-2 | TRBV9 | CASSVESYGYTF
TRBJ1-4 | TRBV15 | CATSRGLQGMTNEKLFF
TRBJ1-2 | TRBV5-1 | CASSLANPGSSYTF
TRBJ2-1 | TRBV5-1 | CASSLQGGDTNEQFF
TRBJ2-3 | TRBV19 | CASSIGDPYTDTQYF
TRBJ1-2 | TRBV11-3 | CASSSQGDGYTF
TRBJ2-3 | TRBV6-6 | CASSYLGGTDTQYF
TRBJ1-4 | TRBV27 | CASAPWQTPNEKLFF
TRBJ2-7 | TRBV6-6 | CASSYGRGMPYEQYF
TRBJ2-1 | TRBV4-3 | CASSQDPILGNEQFF
TRBJ1-6 | TRBV9 | CASSVVAENSPLHF
TRBJ2-7 | TRBV11-3 | CASSLGGLAGYEQYF
TRBJ2-3 | TRBV5-4 | CASSLVGGDTQYF
TRBJ1-4 | TRBV7-8 | CASSLEVGKGEKLFF
TRBJ1-5 | TRBV30 | CACSTGGQPQHF
TRBJ1-2 | TRBV2 | CASSEGLLLF
TRBJ1-2 | TRBV2 | CASSRPDYTF
TRBJ1-5 | TRBV30 | CAWSVQDIQADQPQHF
TRBJ1-1 | TRBV9 | CASSPQGDPRTEAFF
TRBJ2-2 | TRBV15 | CATSSRGGPDGELFF
TRBJ1-5 | TRBV7-6 | CASSLSARGLVQPQHF